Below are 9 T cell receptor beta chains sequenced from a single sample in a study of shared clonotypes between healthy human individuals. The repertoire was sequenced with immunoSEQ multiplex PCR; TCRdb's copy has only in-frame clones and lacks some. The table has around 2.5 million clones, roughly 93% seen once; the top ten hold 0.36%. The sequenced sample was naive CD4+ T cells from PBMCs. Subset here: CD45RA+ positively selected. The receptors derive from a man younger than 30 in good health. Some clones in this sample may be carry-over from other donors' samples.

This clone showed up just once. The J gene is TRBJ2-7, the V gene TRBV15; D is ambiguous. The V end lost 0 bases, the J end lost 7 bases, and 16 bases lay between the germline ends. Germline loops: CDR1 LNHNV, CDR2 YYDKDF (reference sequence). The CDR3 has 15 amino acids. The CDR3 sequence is CATSRDPGPYVEQYF. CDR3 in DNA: TGTGCCACCAGCAGAGATCCCGGCCCATACGTGGAGCAGTACTTC.

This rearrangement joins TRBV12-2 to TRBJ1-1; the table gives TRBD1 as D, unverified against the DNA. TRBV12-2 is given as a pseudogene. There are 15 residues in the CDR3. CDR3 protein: CASRSDRTANTEAFF. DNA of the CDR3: TGTGCAAGTCGCTCGGACCGGACAGCCAACACTGAAGCTTTCTTT.

The CDR3 DNA reads TGTGCCAGCAGCTCGGGGACAGCTATCTATGGCTACACCTTC. Residues: CASSSGTAIYGYTF. The chain joins TRBV5-6 to TRBJ1-2; 7 bases are a match to TRBD1. After removal of 3 bases from V and 4 bases from J, the junction contained 6 bases not matched to a gene. The CDR3 consists of 14 residues. The V gene's germline CDR1 is SGHDT and CDR2 YYEEEE.

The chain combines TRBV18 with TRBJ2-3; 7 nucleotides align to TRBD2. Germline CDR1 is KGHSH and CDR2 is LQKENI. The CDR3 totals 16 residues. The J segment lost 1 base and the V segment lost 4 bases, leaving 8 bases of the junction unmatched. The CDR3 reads CASSLLAEGGTDTQYF. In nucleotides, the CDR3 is TGTGCCAGCTCACTCCTAGCGGAGGGAGGCACAGATACGCAGTATTTT.

CDR3 residues: CASSQVAPGDWYGAFF. The CDR3 DNA is TGTGCCAGCAGCCAAGTAGCGCCAGGGGACTGGTATGGAGCTTTCTTT. This chain connects TRBV4-2 to TRBJ1-1, with D possibly TRBD1 on 6 matching bases. V shed 1 base and J shed 10 bases, with 22 bases lying between them. CDR1 is LGHNA and CDR2 is YNFKEQ in the germline V gene. The CDR3 length is 16 residues.

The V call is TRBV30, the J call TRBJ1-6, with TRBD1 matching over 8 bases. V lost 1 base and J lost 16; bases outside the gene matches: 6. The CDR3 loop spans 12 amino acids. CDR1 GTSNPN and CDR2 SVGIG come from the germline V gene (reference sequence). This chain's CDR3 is CAWSAGTGPLHF. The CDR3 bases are TGTGCCTGGAGTGCCGGGACAGGACCTCTCCACTTT.

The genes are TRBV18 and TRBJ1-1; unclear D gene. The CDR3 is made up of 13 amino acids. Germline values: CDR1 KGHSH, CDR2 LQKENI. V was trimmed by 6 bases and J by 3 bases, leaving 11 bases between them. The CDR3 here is CASSGREDTEAFF. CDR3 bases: TGTGCCAGCTCCGGGCGCGAGGACACTGAAGCTTTCTTT.

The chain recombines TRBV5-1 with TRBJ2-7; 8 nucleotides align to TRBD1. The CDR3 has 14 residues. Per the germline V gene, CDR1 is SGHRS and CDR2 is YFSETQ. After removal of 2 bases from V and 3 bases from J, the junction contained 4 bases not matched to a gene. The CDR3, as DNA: TGCGCCAGCAGCTTCGGGACAGGTATCTACGAGCAGTACTTC. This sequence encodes CASSFGTGIYEQYF.

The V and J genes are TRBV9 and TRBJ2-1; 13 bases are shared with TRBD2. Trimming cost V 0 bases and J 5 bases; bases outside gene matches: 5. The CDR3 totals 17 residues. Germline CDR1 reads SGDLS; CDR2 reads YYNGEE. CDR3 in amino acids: CASSVAAGTSGNNEQFF. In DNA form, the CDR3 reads TGTGCCAGCAGCGTAGCGGCCGGGACTAGCGGGAACAATGAGCAGTTCTTC.